The 10 T cell receptor beta chains reported below all come from one sample, sequenced in a study of Graves' ophthalmopathy and Graves' hyperthyroidism. Amplified TCR beta CDR3 regions were obtained using RNA transcripts as template. First-round RT-PCR relied on HTBI primers, and a second-round multiplex PCR came next. TCRdb itself ran the multiplex PCR reads through MiXCR, one entry per CDR3 protein. The table includes 600,000 to 650,000 distinct CDR3 sequences, 22% detected once. The specimen sequenced was peripheral blood. The receptors derive from a woman younger than 35 with stable Graves' hyperthyroidism. Some clones in this sample may be carry-over from other donors' samples.

This chain uses TRBV6-5 with TRBJ2-5; D gene unclear. The CDR3 contains 14 residues. Germline V gene lookup returns CDR1 MNHEY and CDR2 SVGAGI. V dropped 1 base and J dropped 5 bases, with 11 bases sitting between them. CDR3 DNA sequence: TGTGCCAGCAGTTACTTCCCTCCCTTGGAGACCCAGTACTTC. This translates into CASSYFPPLETQYF.

This clonotype was picked up a small number of times. The V gene is TRBV25-1, the J gene TRBJ2-5, with D maybe TRBD1 (6 bases). The CDR3 extends over 18 amino acids. The ends were cut back, 1 base at V and 0 bases at J, with 18 bases in the middle. Germline V gene lookup returns CDR1 MGHDK and CDR2 SYGVNS. CDR3 coding DNA: TGTGCCAGCAGTGAATCCCAAGCCGGGACAAAGTACCAAGAGACCCAGTACTTC. Translated, it gives CASSESQAGTKYQETQYF.

The genes are TRBV10-1 and TRBJ1-3; D is undetermined. CDR1 and CDR2 from the germline V gene are WNHNN and SYGVQD (reference sequence). V dropped 3 bases and J dropped 1 base, with 16 bases sitting between them. The CDR3 totals 17 residues. The CDR3 region is CASSEAGSSQSGNTIYF. DNA of the CDR3: TGCGCCAGCAGTGAAGCGGGCAGCTCCCAGTCTGGAAACACCATATATTTT.

This chain uses TRBV7-2 with TRBJ1-2, with D perhaps matching TRBD1 (6 bases). The CDR3 has 14 residues. Looked up from germline, CDR1 is SGHTA and CDR2 is FQGNSA. V gave up 0 bases and J gave up 4 bases, with 9 bases separating them. DNA of the CDR3: TGTGCCAGCAGCTTAGCCGGGACAACCTATGGCTACACCTTC. Protein: CASSLAGTTYGYTF.

There are many counts of this clonotype. The chain carries TRBV6-1 and TRBJ1-5; D is possibly TRBD1 (6 bases). The length of the CDR3 is 14 residues. Germline loops: CDR1 MNHNS, CDR2 SASEGT. V was clipped by 5 bases and J by 5 bases, with 13 bases between them. CDR3 sequence reads: CASSLGQTDQPQHF. The CDR3 DNA reads as TGTGCCAGCAGTCTTGGACAGACAGATCAGCCCCAGCATTTT.

This clonotype has only one observation. V and J are TRBV6-1 and TRBJ2-7, with no clear D. The CDR3 sequence is 13 residues long. CDR1 is MNHNS and CDR2 is SASEGT in the germline V gene. V lost 8 bases and J 1 base, leaving 12 bases between the germline ends. CDR3 bases: TGTGCCAGCGGCCGGGCCGATTCCTACGAGCAGTACTTC. It codes for CASGRADSYEQYF.

The V gene is TRBV3-1, the J gene TRBJ2-7; tentative D call: TRBD2 (5 bases). Trimming removed 2 bases from V and 4 bases from J, with 18 bases in between. CDR3 length equals 16 residues. Germline V gene sequence: CDR1 LGHDT, CDR2 YNNKEL (reference sequence). For the CDR3, the DNA is TGTGCCAGCAGCCAATCCCCTAGCACCCGCGTGTACGAGCAGTACTTC. Translated: CASSQSPSTRVYEQYF.

Ten or more counts support this clonotype. The chain joins TRBV27 to TRBJ2-6; perhaps TRBD1 as D (6 bases). CDR3 length: 16 amino acids. In germline, CDR1 is MNHEY, CDR2 SMNVEV (reference sequence). Trimming took 5 bases from V and 0 from J, leaving 11 bases between them. This CDR3 is CASSPGHPSGANVLTF. CDR3 DNA sequence: TGTGCCAGCAGTCCGGGACACCCCTCTGGGGCCAACGTCCTGACTTTC. The entire variable domain, with the rest obtained from reference TRBV27 and TRBJ2-6, is as follows: EAQVTQNPRYLITVTGKKLTVTCSQNMNHEYMSWYRQDPGLGLRQIYYSMNVEVTDKGDVPEGYKVSRKEKRNFPLILESPSPNQTSLYFCASSPGHPSGANVLTFGAGSRLTVL.

This clonotype was observed many times. Germline and junction disagree at one end, which may indicate a read error. V and J are TRBV11-2 and TRBJ2-2; D gene ambiguous. The CDR3 runs 15 residues. The germline V gene has CDR1 SGHAT and CDR2 FQNNGV. The CDR3 DNA reads TGCGCCAGCAGCTTGGATGGCAGGAACACCGGGGAGCTGTTTTTT. Protein product: CASSLDGRNTGELFF. The full variable domain, its missing parts supplied by reference TRBV11-2 and TRBJ2-2, is EAGVAQSPRYKIIEKRQSVAFWCNPISGHATLYWYQQILGQGPKLLIQFQNNGVVDDSQLPKDRFSAERLKGVDSTLKIQPAKLEDSAVYLCASSLDGRNTGELFFGEGSRLTVL.

V and J are TRBV6-1 and TRBJ2-7, with 9 positions matching TRBD2. CDR1 MNHNS and CDR2 SASEGT come from the germline V gene. The CDR3 is 13 amino acids. The ends lost 6 bases at V and 3 bases at J; junction bases unmatched: 3. The CDR3: CASSPLAGYEQYF. Written as DNA, the CDR3 is TGTGCCAGCAGCCCACTAGCGGGCTACGAGCAGTACTTC.